Below are 30 T cell receptor beta chains sequenced from a single sample in a study of T cells in Graves' hyperthyroidism and ophthalmopathy. RNA transcripts served as the template for amplifying TCR beta CDR3 regions. During a first-round RT-PCR of the TCR CDR3, the HTBI primer set was used. TCRdb called the multiplex PCR reads again in MiXCR, with one record for every CDR3 protein. There are roughly 420,000 distinct CDR3 sequences in the sample; 15% to 19% occur only once, and over 12% lies in the top ten. The material sequenced was blood. The source of these receptors is a woman between 18 and 30 years old with Graves' hyperthyroidism.

This rearrangement joins TRBV6-7 to TRBJ2-4; D is ambiguous. TRBV6-7 has ORF status, its function being uncertain. Between the trimmed V and J ends, which lost 1 base and 10 bases, there was a span of 8 bases. The length of the CDR3 is 12 residues. CDR3 nucleotides: TGTGCCAGCAGTTACTTATTCGGGATTCAGTACTTC. It is translated as CASSYLFGIQYF.

The table lists this clonotype with many counts. The rearrangement uses TRBV6-2 or TRBV6-3 and TRBJ2-7; 12 bases line up with TRBD2. With V trimmed by 6 bases and J by 5 bases, 14 bases remained unmatched. Per germline, CDR1 MNHEY and CDR2 SVGEGT. The CDR3 sequence is 17 residues long. Written as DNA, the CDR3 is TGTGCCAGCAGCCCATCCCTAGCGGGGGGGCCCGTCCACGAGCAGTACTTC. Protein sequence: CASSPSLAGGPVHEQYF.

This chain uses TRBV6-2 or TRBV6-3 with TRBJ2-4; tentative D call: TRBD2 (6 bases). Trimming cost V 5 bases and J 0 bases, with 11 bases left between them. The CDR3 is 15 amino acids. Germline V gene sequence: CDR1 MNHEY, CDR2 SVGEGT. The CDR3 sequence: CASSRTGLAKNIQYF. Written as DNA, the CDR3 is TGTGCCAGCAGTCGAACGGGACTAGCCAAAAACATTCAGTACTTC.

This clonotype came up a few times. The gene calls are TRBV7-9 and TRBJ2-5, with D perhaps given as TRBD1 or TRBD2 (6 bases each). Germline V gene data show CDR1 as SEHNR and CDR2 as FQNEAQ (reference sequence). V shed 4 bases and J shed 4 bases, with 22 bases lying between them. The CDR3 runs to 17 residues. CDR3 region: CASSSYPGAGDRETQYF. CDR3 sequence (DNA): TGTGCCAGCAGCTCTTATCCGGGAGCAGGGGATCGAGAGACCCAGTACTTC.

About this clonotype itself: A much larger clone differs from this one at a single base, so this may be a read error. V usage is TRBV11-2 and J usage is TRBJ1-3, with no clear D. This CDR3 contains 16 residues. In germline, CDR1 is SGHAT, CDR2 FQNNGV. CDR3 amino acids: CASSPGPGRAGNTIHF. In DNA, the CDR3 is TGTGCCAGCAGCCCTGGTCCGGGAAGGGCTGGAAACACCATACATTTT.

This clonotype has a count of ten or more. The V call is TRBV28, the J call TRBJ1-2, with TRBD1 matching over 10 bases. The length of the CDR3 is 14 residues. Losses at the gene ends were 6 bases for V and 6 bases for J; bases not matched to a gene: 7. CDR1 MDHEN and CDR2 SYDVKM come from the germline V gene. DNA of the CDR3: TGTGCCAGCAGAGCCGGGACAGGGGCTAATGGCTACACCTTC. Translation: CASRAGTGANGYTF.

This clonotype came up many times. The chain carries TRBV6-1 and TRBJ2-7; perhaps TRBD1 as D (6 bases). This CDR3 spans 14 amino acids. The germline gives CDR1 MNHNS, CDR2 SASEGT. V lost 6 bases and J lost 2, with 14 bases in between. The CDR3 sequence is CASSAWTATYEQYF. The CDR3 nucleotides are TGTGCCAGCAGCGCCTGGACAGCAACCTACGAGCAGTACTTC.

This clonotype was picked up many times. This chain uses TRBV6-2 or TRBV6-3 with TRBJ1-5, with D unclear. Trimming stripped 1 base from V and 7 bases from J, with 8 bases between. CDR3 length: 13 amino acids. Germline CDR1 MNHEY, CDR2 SVGEGT. The CDR3 nucleotides read TGTGCCAGCAGTTACTTGGTGGGGCAGCCCCAGCATTTT. The encoded protein is CASSYLVGQPQHF.

This clonotype was seen repeatedly, ten times or more. This chain joins TRBV27 and TRBJ1-1; D uncertain. The ends were cut back, 8 bases at V and 5 bases at J, with 21 bases in the middle. The CDR3 contains 15 residues. The germline V gene has CDR1 MNHEY and CDR2 SMNVEV (reference sequence). The CDR3 bases are TGTGCCAGCTGCGGTGGTCCGGGGAGTCGAACTGAAGCTTTCTTT. Translated, it gives CASCGGPGSRTEAFF.

The chain has TRBV4-3 and TRBJ2-6; maybe TRBD1 (5 bases). The germline V gene encodes CDR1 LGHNA and CDR2 YSLEER. V was cut by 0 bases and J by 0 bases, with 9 bases left in between. There are 17 residues in the CDR3. The CDR3 DNA reads as TGCGCCAGCAGCCAAGAAAGGGGTAGCTCTGGGGCCAACGTCCTGACTTTC. Its translation: CASSQERGSSGANVLTF.

The chain uses TRBV29-1 and TRBJ2-3; 7 bases map to TRBD1. V was pared by 3 bases and J by 2 bases, with 23 bases of the junction left unmatched. This CDR3 has 20 amino acids. Germline V gives CDR1 SQVTM, CDR2 ANQGSEA. The CDR3 loop is CSVDRTRTGPGSSVTDTQYF. The CDR3, as DNA: TGCAGCGTTGACCGAACTAGGACAGGCCCAGGTAGTTCGGTCACAGATACGCAGTATTTT.

This clonotype turned up a few times. This sequence joins TRBV7-2 and TRBJ1-2; no reliable D call. V lost 2 bases and J lost 4, with 17 bases in between. The CDR3 runs to 16 residues. The germline V gene encodes CDR1 SGHTA and CDR2 FQGNSA. CDR3 residues: CASSLTWSAARYGYTF. The CDR3 DNA reads TGTGCCAGCAGCTTAACCTGGTCAGCGGCCCGCTATGGCTACACCTTC.

As concerns this clonotype: The junction departs from germline at one end; a sequencing error may be responsible. This chain joins TRBV20-1 and TRBJ2-2; no clear D. Looked up from germline, CDR1 is DFQATT and CDR2 is SNEGSKA (reference sequence). The CDR3 is 14 amino acids. The CDR3 DNA reads TGCAGTGCCAACCTACGTTCGGCGGTTGGGGAACTGTTTTTT. As protein: CSANLRSAVGELFF.

The V gene is TRBV5-1, the J gene TRBJ2-5; the D gene is possibly TRBD1 (6 bases). Germline CDR1 SGHRS, CDR2 YFSETQ. The V gene lost 3 bases and the J gene lost 5 bases, with 14 bases spanning the gap. The CDR3 is made up of 14 amino acids. The CDR3: CASSSNRASETQYF. Here the CDR3 DNA reads TGCGCCAGCAGCTCTAACAGGGCTAGCGAGACCCAGTACTTC.

Ten or more counts support this clonotype. The rearrangement joins TRBV20-1 to TRBJ2-7; 9 bases line up with TRBD2. Trimming removed 4 bases from V and 2 bases from J; junction bases left unmatched: 9. CDR1 is DFQATT, CDR2 SNEGSKA, per germline (reference sequence). The CDR3 is 15 amino acids. The CDR3 nucleotides are TGCAGTGCTACAAAGGGCGGGGGGGTTACCTACGAGCAGTACTTC. Its protein product is CSATKGGGVTYEQYF.

The chain is built from TRBV28 and TRBJ2-7, with TRBD1 identical over 11 bases. The ends lost 5 bases at V and 4 bases at J; junction bases unmatched: 7. The CDR3 covers 15 residues. CDR1 and CDR2 from the germline V gene are MDHEN and SYDVKM. CDR3 in DNA: TGTGCCAGCAGTGGCCCCGGGACAGGGGGTTACGAGCAGTACTTC. This encodes CASSGPGTGGYEQYF.

This clonotype was observed many times. J is TRBJ2-4 and V is TRBV7-2, with D perhaps being TRBD1 or TRBD2 (5 bases each). CDR1 and CDR2 (germline): SGHTA, FQGNSA. V lost 6 bases, J lost 0 bases, and 30 bases lay in between. The CDR3 totals 21 residues. DNA of the CDR3: TGTGCCAGCAGTTCAAAGGGAGACCGGGACCTTGGGGCCCTAGCCAAAAACATTCAGTACTTC. Encoded protein: CASSSKGDRDLGALAKNIQYF.

There are many counts of this clonotype. This sequence joins TRBV6-6 and TRBJ2-3; TRBD2 agrees at 11 bases. Per germline, CDR1 MNHNY and CDR2 SVGAGI (reference sequence). There are 16 residues in the CDR3. The V gene end was trimmed by 0 bases and the J gene end by 7 bases; junction bases not matched to a gene: 6. CDR3: CASSYSSSGGTYTQYF. In nucleotides, the CDR3 is TGTGCCAGCAGTTACTCCTCTAGCGGGGGGACGTATACGCAGTATTTT.

Ten or more counts support this clonotype. For the CDR3, the DNA is TGTGCCAGCAGTTTTGTGTGGACTGAAGCTTTCTTT. Protein: CASSFVWTEAFF. The genes are TRBV12-3 or TRBV12-4 and TRBJ1-1; D ambiguous. V shed 3 bases and J shed 5 bases, with 7 bases lying between them. The CDR3 extends over 12 amino acids.

Here the CDR3 reads CASSIDSTATGELFF. The CDR3 nucleotides read TGTGCCAGTAGTATAGACAGTACGGCCACCGGGGAGCTGTTTTTT. The genes are TRBV19 and TRBJ2-2, with D unclear. V was pared by 0 bases and J by 4 bases, with 9 bases between. CDR1 is LNHDA, CDR2 SQIVND, per germline (reference sequence). The CDR3 is made up of 15 amino acids.

This chain uses TRBV3-1 with TRBJ2-7, with 9 nucleotides matching TRBD2. The germline V gene encodes CDR1 LGHDT and CDR2 YNNKEL (reference sequence). After removal of 0 bases from V and 4 bases from J, the junction contained 4 bases not matched to a gene. This CDR3 region has 15 residues. For the CDR3, the DNA is TGTGCCAGCAGCCAAGATAGCGGGAGAGGGTACGAGCAGTACTTC. Translation: CASSQDSGRGYEQYF.

This clonotype was seen repeatedly, ten times or more. This chain links TRBV2 with TRBJ1-1; no definite D call. Deletions cut 6 bases from V and 0 bases from J, with 11 bases between. Germline assignment: CDR1 SNHLY and CDR2 FYNNEI. There are 14 residues in the CDR3. The chain's CDR3 is CASRNRALNTEAFF. The CDR3 coding sequence is TGTGCCAGCAGGAACCGGGCCCTGAACACTGAAGCTTTCTTT. Complete variable domain (other parts from reference TRBV2 and TRBJ1-1): EPEVTQTPSHQVTQMGQEVILRCVPISNHLYFYWYRQILGQKVEFLVSFYNNEISEKSEIFDDQFSVERPDGSNFTLKIRSTKLEDSAMYFCASRNRALNTEAFFGQGTRLTVV.

The V call is TRBV6-9, the J call TRBJ1-1; the match to TRBD1 covers 7 bases. This CDR3 spans 16 amino acids. The germline gives CDR1 MNHGY, CDR2 SVAAGI. With V trimmed by 3 bases and J by 0 bases, 7 bases remained unmatched. CDR3 nucleotides: TGTGCCAGCAGTTACGGGCAGGGGGAAATGAACACTGAAGCTTTCTTT. Amino acids: CASSYGQGEMNTEAFF.

There are many counts of this clonotype. The V gene is TRBV19, the J gene TRBJ1-5; the D is unclear. V lost 5 bases to trimming and J lost 2 bases, with 16 bases between them. The CDR3 runs to 16 residues. Germline-derived CDR1 and CDR2 are LNHDA and SQIVND (reference sequence). The CDR3 sequence: CASSLRADGGNQPQHF. CDR3 in DNA: TGTGCCAGTAGTCTCCGGGCCGACGGGGGCAATCAGCCCCAGCATTTT.

This chain links TRBV15 with TRBJ1-5; no reliable D call. The V gene's germline CDR1 is LNHNV and CDR2 YYDKDF (reference sequence). This CDR3 comprises 18 residues. V dropped 1 base and J dropped 3 bases, with 19 bases sitting between them. CDR3 bases: TGTGCCACCAGCAGAGCCTTACAAGGGCAAACCCTCAATCAGCCCCAGCATTTT. Translating it yields CATSRALQGQTLNQPQHF. Full variable domain (outside the CDR3, taken from reference TRBV15 and TRBJ1-5): DAMVIQNPRYQVTQFGKPVTLSCSQTLNHNVMYWYQQKSSQAPKLLFHYYDKDFNNEADTPDNFQSRRPNTSFCFLDIRSPGLGDTAMYLCATSRALQGQTLNQPQHFGDGTRLSIL.

The chain links TRBV6-1 to TRBJ1-5; D gene ambiguous. The germline V gene encodes CDR1 MNHNS and CDR2 SASEGT. V was clipped by 8 bases and J by 2 bases, with 10 bases between them. This CDR3 has 13 residues. Here the CDR3 reads CASGPWGNQPQHF. CDR3 in DNA: TGTGCCAGCGGACCCTGGGGCAATCAGCCCCAGCATTTT.

This clonotype was counted ten times or more. The J gene is TRBJ2-7, the V gene TRBV6-6; the D gene could be TRBD1 or TRBD2 (5 bases each). Trimming removed 0 bases from V and 1 base from J, with 10 bases in between. Germline CDR1 reads MNHNY; CDR2 reads SVGAGI (reference sequence). The CDR3 sequence is 15 residues long. The CDR3 DNA follows: TGTGCCAGCAGTTACTCGAGGGACCCGTCCTACGAGCAGTACTTC. Its protein product is CASSYSRDPSYEQYF.

This clonotype appeared many times. V is TRBV3-1 and J is TRBJ2-2, with D possibly matching TRBD1 (5 bases). The CDR3 loop spans 14 amino acids. The germline CDR1 and CDR2 sequences are LGHDT and YNNKEL (reference sequence). V gave up 4 bases and J gave up 3 bases, with 9 bases separating them. The CDR3 DNA reads as TGTGCCAGCAGCCCTACAGGTGACACCGGGGAGCTGTTTTTT. It translates to CASSPTGDTGELFF.

This clonotype appeared many times. The chain has TRBV6-2 or TRBV6-3 and TRBJ2-1; D possibly corresponds to TRBD2 (6 bases). The CDR3 consists of 13 residues. Trimming removed 7 bases at V and 2 bases at J, with 9 bases between. In germline, CDR1 is MNHEY, CDR2 SVGEGT. The CDR3 DNA reads as TGTGCCAGCAACCGGGAGACCTACAATGAGCAGTTCTTC. Translating it yields CASNRETYNEQFF.

The V and J genes are TRBV25-1 and TRBJ1-4; the D is unclear. Germline V gene lookup returns CDR1 MGHDK and CDR2 SYGVNS. This CDR3 spans 15 amino acids. The V and J ends lost 3 bases and 5 bases respectively, with 13 bases between them. In DNA form, the CDR3 reads TGTGCCAGCAGTGAGGCCCGGGCCCTCAATGAAAAACTGTTTTTT. Translating it yields CASSEARALNEKLFF.